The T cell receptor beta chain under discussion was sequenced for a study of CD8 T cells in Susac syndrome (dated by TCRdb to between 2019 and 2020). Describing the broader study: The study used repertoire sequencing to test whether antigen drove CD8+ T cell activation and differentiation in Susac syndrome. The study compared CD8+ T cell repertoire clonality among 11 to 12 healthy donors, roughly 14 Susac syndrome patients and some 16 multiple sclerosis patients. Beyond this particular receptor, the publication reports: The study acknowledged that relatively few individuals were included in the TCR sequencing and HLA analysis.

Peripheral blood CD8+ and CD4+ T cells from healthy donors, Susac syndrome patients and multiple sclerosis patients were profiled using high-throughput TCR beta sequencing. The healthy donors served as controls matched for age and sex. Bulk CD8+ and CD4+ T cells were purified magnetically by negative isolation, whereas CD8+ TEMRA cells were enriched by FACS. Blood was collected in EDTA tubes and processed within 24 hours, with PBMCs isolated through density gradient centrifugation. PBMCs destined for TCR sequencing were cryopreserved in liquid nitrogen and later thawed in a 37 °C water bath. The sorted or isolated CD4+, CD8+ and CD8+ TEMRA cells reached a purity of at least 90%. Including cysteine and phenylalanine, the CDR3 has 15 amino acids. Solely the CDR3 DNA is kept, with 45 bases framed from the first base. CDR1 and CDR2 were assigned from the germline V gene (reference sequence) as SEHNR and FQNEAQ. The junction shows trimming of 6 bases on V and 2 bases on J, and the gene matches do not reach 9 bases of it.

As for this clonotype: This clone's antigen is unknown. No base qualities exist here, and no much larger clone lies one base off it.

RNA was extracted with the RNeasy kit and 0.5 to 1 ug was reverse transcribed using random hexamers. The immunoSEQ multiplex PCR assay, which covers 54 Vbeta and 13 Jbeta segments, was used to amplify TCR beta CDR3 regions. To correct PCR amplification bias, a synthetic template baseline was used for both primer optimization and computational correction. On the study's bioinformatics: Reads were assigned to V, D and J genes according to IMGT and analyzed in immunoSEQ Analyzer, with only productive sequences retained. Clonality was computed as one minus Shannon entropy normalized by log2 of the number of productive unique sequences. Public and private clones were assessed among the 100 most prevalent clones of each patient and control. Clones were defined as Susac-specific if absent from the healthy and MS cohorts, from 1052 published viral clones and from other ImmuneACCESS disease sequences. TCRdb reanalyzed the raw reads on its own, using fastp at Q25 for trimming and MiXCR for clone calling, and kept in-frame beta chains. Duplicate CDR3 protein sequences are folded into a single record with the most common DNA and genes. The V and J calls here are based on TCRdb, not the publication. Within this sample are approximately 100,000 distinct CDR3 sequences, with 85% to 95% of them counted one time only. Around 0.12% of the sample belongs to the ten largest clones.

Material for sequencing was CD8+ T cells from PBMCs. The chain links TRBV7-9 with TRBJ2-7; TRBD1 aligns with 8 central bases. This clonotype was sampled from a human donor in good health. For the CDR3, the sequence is CASRGQGSSAYEQYF. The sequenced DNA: TGTGCCAGCAGAGGACAGGGTTCATCAGCCTACGAGCAGTACTTC.